This T cell receptor beta chain was sequenced for a study of blood T cell repertoires in COVID-19. Overall study context: T cells, B-cell-depleted T cells, or PBMCs supplied cDNA or gDNA.

Germline V lookup: CDR1 SGHDT, CDR2 YYEEEE. This CDR3 has 16 residues. V dropped 4 bases and J dropped 4; count of bases not matched to a gene: 11. Assay: immunoSEQ multiplex PCR; the TCRdb copy retains only in-frame clones and omits some. The sample yields 200,000 to 300,000 clones, over 75% seen once. Sequenced sample: peripheral blood. This sequence was found in a human donor in a cohort sampled during active COVID-19. The rearrangement joins TRBV5-6 to TRBJ2-3; TRBD2 aligns across 8 bases. The CDR3 DNA reads TGTGCCAGCAGCCCCTTCGGGCGGGGGGTGTCAGATACGCAGTATTTT. The encoded protein is CASSPFGRGVSDTQYF.